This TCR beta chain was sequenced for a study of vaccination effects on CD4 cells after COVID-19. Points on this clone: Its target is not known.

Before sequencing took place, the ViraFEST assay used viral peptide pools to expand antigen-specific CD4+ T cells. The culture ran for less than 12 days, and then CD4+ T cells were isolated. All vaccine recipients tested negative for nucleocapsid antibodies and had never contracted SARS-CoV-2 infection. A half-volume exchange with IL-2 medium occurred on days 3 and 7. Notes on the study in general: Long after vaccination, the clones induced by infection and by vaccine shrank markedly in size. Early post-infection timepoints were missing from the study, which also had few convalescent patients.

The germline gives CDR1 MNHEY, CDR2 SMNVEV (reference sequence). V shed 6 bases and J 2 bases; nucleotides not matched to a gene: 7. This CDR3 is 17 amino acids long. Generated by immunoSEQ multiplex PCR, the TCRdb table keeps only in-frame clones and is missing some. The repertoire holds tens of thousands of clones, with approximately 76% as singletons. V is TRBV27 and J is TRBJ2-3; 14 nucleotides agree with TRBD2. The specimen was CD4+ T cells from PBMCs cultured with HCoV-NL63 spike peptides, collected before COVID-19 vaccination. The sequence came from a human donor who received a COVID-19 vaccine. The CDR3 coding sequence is TGTGCCAGCAGACCCAGACTAGCGGGGGGGTACACAGATACGCAGTATTTT. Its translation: CASRPRLAGGYTDTQYF.